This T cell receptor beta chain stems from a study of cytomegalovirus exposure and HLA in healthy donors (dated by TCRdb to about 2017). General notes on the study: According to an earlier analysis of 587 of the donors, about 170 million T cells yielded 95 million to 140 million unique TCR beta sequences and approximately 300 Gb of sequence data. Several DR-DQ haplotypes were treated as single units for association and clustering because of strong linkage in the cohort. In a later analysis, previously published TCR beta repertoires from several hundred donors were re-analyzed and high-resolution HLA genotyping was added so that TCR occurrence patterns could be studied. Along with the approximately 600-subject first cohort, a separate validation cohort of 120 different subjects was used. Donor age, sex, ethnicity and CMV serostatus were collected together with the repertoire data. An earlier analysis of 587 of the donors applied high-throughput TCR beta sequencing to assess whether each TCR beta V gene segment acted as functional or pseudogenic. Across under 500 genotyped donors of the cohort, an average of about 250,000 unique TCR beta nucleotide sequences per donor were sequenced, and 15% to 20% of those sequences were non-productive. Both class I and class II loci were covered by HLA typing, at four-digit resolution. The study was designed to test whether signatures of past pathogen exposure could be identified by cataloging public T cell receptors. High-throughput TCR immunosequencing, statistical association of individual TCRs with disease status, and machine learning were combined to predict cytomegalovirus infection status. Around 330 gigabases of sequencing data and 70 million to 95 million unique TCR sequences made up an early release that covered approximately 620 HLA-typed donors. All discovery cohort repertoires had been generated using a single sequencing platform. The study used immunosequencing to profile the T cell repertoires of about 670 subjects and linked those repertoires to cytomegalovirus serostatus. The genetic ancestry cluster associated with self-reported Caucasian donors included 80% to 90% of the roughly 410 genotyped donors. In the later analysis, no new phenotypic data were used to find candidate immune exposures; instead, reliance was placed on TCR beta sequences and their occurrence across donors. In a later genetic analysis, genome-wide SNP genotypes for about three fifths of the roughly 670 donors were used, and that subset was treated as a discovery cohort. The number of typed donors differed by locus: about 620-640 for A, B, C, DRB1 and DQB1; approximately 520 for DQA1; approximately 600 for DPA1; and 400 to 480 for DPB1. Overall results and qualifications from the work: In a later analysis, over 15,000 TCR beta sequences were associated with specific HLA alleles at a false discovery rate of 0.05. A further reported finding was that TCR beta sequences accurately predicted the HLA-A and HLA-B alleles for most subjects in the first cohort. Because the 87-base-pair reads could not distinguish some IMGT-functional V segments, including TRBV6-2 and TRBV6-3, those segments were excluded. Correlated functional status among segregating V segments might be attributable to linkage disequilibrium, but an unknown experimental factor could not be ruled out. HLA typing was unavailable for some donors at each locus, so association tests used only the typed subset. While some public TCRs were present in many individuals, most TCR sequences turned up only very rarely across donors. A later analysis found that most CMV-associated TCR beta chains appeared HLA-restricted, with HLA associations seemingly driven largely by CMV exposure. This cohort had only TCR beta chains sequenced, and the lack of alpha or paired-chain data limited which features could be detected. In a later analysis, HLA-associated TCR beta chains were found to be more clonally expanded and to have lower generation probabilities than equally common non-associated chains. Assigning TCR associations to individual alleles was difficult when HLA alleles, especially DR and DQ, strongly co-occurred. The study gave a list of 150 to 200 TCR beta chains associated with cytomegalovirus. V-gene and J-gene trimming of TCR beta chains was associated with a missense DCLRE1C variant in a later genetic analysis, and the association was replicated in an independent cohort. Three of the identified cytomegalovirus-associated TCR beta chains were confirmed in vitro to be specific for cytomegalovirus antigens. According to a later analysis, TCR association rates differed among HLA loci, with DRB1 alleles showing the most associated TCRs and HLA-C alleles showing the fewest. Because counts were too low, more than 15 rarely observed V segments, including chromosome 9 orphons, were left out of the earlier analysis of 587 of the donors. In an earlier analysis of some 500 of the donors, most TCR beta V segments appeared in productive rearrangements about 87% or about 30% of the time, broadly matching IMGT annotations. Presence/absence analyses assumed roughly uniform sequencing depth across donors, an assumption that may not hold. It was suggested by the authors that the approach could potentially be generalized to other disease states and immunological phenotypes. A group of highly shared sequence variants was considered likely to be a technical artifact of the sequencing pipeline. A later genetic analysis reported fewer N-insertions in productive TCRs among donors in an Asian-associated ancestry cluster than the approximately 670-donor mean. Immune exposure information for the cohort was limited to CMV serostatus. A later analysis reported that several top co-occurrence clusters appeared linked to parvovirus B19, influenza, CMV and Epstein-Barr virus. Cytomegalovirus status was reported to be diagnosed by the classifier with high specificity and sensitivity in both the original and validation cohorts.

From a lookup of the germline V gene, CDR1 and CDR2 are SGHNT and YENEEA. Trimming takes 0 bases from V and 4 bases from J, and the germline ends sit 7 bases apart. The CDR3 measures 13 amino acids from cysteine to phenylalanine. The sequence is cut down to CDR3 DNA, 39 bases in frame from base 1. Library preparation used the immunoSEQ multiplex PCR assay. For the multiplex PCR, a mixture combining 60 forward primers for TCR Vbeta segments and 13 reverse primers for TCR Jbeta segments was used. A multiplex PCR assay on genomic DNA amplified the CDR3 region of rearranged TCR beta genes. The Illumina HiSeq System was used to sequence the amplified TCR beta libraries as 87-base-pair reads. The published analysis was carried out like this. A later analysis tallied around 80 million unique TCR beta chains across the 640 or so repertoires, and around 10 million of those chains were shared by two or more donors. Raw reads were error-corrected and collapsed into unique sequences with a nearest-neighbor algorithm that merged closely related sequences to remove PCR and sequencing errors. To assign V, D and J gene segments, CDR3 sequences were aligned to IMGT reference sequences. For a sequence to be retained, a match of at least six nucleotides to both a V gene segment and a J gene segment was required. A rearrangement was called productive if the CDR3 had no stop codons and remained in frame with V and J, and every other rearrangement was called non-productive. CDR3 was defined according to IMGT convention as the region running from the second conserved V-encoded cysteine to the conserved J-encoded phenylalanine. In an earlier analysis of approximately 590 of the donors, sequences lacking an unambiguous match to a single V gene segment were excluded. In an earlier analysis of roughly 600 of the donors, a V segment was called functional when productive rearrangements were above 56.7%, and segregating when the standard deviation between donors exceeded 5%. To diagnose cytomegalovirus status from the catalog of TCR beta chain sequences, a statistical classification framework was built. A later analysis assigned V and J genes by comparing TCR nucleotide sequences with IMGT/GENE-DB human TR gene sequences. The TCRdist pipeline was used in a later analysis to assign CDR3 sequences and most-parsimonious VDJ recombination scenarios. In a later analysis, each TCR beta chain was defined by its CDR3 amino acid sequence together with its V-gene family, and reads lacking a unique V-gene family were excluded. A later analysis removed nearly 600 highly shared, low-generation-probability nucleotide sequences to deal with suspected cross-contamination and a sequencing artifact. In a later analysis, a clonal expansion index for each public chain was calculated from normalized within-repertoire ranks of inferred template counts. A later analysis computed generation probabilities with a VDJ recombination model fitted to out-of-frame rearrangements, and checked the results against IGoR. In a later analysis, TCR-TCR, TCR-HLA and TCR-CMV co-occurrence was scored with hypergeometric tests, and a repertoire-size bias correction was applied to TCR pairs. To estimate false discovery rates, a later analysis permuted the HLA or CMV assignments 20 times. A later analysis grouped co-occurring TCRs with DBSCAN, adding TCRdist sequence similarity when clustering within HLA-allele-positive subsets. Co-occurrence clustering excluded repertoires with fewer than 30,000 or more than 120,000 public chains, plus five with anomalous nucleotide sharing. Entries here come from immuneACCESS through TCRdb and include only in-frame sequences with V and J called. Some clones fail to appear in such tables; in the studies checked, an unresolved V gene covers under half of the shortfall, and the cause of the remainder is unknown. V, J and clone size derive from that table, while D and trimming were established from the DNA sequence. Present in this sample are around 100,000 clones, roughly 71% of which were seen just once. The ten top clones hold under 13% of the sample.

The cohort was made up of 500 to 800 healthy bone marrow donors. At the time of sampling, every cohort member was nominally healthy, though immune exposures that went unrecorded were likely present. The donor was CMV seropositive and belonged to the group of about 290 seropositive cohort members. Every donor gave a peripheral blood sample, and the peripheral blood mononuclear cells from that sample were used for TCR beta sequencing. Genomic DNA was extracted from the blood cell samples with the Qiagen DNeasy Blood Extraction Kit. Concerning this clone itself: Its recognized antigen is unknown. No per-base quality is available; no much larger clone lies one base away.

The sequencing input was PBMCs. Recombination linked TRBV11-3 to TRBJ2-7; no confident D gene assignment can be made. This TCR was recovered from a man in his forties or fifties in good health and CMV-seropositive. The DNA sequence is TGTGCCAGCAGCTTAGAGCCCTATTACGAGCAGTACTTC. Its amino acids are CASSLEPYYEQYF.